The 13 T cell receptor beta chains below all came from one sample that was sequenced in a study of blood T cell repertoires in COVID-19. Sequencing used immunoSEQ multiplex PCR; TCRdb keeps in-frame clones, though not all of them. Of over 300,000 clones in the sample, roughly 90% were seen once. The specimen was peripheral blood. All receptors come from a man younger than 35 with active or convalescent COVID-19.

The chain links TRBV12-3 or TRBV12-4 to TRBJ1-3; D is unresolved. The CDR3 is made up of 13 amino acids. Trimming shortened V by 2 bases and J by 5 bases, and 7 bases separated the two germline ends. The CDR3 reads CASSLRGRNTIYF. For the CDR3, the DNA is TGTGCCAGCAGTTTAAGAGGGAGAAACACCATATATTTT.

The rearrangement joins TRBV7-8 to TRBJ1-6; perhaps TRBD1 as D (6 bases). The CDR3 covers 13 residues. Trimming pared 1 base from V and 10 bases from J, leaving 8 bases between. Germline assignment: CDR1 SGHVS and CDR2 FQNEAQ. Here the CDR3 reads CASSLERGSPLHF. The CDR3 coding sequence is TGTGCCAGCAGCTTAGAGAGGGGGTCACCCCTCCACTTT.

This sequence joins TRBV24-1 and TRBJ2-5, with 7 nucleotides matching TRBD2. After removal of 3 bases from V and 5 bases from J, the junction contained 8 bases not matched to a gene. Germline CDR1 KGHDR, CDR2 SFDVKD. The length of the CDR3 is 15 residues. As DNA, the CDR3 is TGTGCCACCAGTGATCCAGGACTCGGGGGGGAGACCCAGTACTTC. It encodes CATSDPGLGGETQYF.

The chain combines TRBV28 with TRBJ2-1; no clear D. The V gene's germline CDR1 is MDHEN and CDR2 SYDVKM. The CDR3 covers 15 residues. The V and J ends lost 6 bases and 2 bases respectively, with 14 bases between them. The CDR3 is CASRPQANTYNEQFF. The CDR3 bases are TGTGCCAGCAGACCCCAAGCGAATACCTACAATGAGCAGTTCTTC.

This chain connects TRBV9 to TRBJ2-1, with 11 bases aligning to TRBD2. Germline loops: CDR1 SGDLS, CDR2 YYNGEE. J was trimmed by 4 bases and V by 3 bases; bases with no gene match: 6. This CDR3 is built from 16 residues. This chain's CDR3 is CASSGGSGRDYNEQFF. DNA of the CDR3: TGTGCCAGCAGCGGGGGTAGCGGGAGGGATTACAATGAGCAGTTCTTC.

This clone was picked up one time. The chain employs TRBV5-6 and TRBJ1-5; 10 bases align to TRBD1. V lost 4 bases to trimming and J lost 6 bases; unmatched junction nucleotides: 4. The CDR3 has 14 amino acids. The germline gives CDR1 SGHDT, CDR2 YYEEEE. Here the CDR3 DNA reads TGTGCCAGCAGCAAGACAGGGGGCGGTCAGCCCCAGCATTTT. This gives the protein CASSKTGGGQPQHF.

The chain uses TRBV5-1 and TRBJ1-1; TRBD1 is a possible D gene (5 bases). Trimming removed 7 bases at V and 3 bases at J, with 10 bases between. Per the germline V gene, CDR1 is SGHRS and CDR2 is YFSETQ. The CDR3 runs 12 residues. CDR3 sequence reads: CASLGRDTEAFF. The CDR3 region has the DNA TGCGCCAGCTTGGGCAGGGACACTGAAGCTTTCTTT. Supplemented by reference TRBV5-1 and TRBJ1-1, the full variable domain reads KAGVTQTPRYLIKTRGQQVTLSCSPISGHRSVSWYQQTPGQGLQFLFEYFSETQRNKGNFPGRFSGRQFSNSRSEMNVSTLELGDSALYLCASLGRDTEAFFGQGTRLTVV.

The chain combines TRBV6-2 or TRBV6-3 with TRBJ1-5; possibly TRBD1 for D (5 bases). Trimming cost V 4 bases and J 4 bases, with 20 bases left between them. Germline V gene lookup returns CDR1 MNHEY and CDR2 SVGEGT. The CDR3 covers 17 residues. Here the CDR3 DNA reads TGTGCCAGCAGTTCTCTCCCGACAGTGGGGGGTAATCAGCCCCAGCATTTT. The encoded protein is CASSSLPTVGGNQPQHF.

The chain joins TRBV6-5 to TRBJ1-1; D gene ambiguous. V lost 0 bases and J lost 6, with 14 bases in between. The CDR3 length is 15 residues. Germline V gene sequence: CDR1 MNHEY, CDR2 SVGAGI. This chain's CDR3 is CASSYSGIPTAEAFF. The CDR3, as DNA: TGTGCCAGCAGTTACTCCGGGATTCCAACCGCTGAAGCTTTCTTT.

CDR3 sequence (DNA): TGTGCCATCACTTACGACGGACAGGGGATTAACTATGGCTACACCTTC. Amino acids: CAITYDGQGINYGYTF. The chain couples TRBV10-3 to TRBJ1-2, with 9 nucleotides matching TRBD1. The germline CDR1 and CDR2 sequences are ENHRY and SYGVKD. Germline trimming cut 7 bases from V and 1 base from J; bases unmatched to any gene: 10. The CDR3 is 16 amino acids.

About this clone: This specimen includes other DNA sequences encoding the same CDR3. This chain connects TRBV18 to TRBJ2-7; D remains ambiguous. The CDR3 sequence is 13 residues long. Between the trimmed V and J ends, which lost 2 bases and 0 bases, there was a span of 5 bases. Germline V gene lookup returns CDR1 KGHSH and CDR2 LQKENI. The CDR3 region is CASSPSSSYEQYF. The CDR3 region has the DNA TGTGCCAGCTCACCAAGTAGCTCCTACGAGCAGTACTTC.

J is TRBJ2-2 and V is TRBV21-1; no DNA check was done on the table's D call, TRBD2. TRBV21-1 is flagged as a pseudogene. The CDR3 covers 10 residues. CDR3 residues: CAHSGGELFF. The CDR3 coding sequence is TGTGCCCACTCCGGGGGGGAGCTGTTTTTT.

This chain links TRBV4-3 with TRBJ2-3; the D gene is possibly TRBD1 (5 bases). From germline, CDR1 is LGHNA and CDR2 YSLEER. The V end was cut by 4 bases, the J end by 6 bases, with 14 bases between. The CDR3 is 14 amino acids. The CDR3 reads CASSPVVGADTQYF. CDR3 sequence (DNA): TGCGCCAGCAGCCCGGTGGTAGGGGCTGATACGCAGTATTTT.